Given below is one TCR beta chain in context. Allocation to cohorts depended on clinical history reported by the participants. Resolution of symptoms, clearance, or two negative PCRs was present in recovered Cohort 3 donors. The data originate from a study of blood T cell repertoires in COVID-19. The wider study: Both acute and convalescent COVID-19 samples were obtained from the United States, Italy and Spain. T cells, B-cell-depleted T cells, or PBMCs supplied cDNA or gDNA.

Using immunoSEQ multiplex PCR, the repertoire was profiled, and TCRdb retains in-frame clones only, with some absent. The data contain some 350,000 clones, roughly 87% of them singletons. V dropped 3 bases and J dropped 8 bases, with 10 bases sitting between them. This CDR3 has 13 amino acids. The germline V gene encodes CDR1 LNHDA and CDR2 SQIVND (reference sequence). Sequenced input: PBMCs or T cells enriched from blood (not recorded which). The sequence was collected from a woman between 25 and 40 years old who had recovered from COVID-19. The chain employs TRBV19 and TRBJ2-2; D gene uncertain. CDR3 sequence (DNA): TGTGCCAGTAGTATCACGATGCGGGGGGAGCTGTTTTTT. This gives the protein CASSITMRGELFF.